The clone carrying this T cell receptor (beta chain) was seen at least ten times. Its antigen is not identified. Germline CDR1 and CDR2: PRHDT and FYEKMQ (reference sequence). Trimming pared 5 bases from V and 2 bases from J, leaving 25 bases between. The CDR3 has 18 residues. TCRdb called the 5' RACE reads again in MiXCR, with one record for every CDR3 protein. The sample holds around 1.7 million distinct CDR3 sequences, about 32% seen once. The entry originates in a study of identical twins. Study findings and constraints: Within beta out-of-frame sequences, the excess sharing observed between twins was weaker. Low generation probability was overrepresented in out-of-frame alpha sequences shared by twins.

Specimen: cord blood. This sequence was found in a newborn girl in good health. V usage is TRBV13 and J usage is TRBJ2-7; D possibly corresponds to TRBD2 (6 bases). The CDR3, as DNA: TGTGCCAGCAGCCAGCGGTGGCTAGCGAGACGATTTACCTACGAGCAGTACTTC. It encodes CASSQRWLARRFTYEQYF. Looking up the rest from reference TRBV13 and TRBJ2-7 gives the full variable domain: AAGVIQSPRHLIKEKRETATLKCYPIPRHDTVYWYQQGPGQDPQFLISFYEKMQSDKGSIPDRFSAQQFSDYHSELNMSSLELGDSALYFCASSQRWLARRFTYEQYFGPGTRLTVT.